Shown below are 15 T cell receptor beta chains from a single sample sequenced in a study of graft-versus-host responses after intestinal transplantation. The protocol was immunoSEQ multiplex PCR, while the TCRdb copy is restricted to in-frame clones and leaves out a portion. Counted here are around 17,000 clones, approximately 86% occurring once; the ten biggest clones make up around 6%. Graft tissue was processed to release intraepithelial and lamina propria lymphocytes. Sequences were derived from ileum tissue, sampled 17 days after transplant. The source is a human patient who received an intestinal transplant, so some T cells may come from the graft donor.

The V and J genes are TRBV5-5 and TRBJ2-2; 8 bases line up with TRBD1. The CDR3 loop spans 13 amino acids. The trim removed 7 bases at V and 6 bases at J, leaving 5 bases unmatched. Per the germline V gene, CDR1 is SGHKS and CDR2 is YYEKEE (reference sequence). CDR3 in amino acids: CASRQGWSGELFF. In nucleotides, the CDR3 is TGTGCCAGCCGACAGGGGTGGTCCGGGGAGCTGTTTTTT.

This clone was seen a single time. The CDR3 DNA sequence: TGTGCCAGCGGTTCTAGCGGAGGGCCGTGGAATGAGCAGTTCTTC. Its protein product is CASGSSGGPWNEQFF. The chain combines TRBV6-5 with TRBJ2-1; TRBD2 matches at 7 bases. The germline gives CDR1 MNHEY, CDR2 SVGAGI. J gave up 7 bases and V 8 bases, and 14 bases lay outside the gene matches. CDR3 length: 15 amino acids.

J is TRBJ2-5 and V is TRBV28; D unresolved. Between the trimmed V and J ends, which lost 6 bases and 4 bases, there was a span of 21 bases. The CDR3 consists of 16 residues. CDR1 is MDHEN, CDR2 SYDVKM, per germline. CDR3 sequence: CASSPVEDGYVETQYF. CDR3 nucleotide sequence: TGTGCCAGCAGCCCGGTAGAGGACGGGTACGTAGAGACCCAGTACTTC.

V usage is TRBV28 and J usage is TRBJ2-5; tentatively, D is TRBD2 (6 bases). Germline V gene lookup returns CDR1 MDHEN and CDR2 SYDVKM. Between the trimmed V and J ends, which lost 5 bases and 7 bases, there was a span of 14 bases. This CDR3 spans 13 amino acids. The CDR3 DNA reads TGTGCCAGCAGTCCCGGGACTTTTGCGACCCAGTACTTC. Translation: CASSPGTFATQYF.

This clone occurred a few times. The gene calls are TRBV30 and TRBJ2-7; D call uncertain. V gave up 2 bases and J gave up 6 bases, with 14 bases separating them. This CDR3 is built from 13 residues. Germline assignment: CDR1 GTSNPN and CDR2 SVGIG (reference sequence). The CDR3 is CAWSPNSASEQYF. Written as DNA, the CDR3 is TGTGCCTGGAGTCCGAATTCTGCTTCCGAGCAGTACTTC.

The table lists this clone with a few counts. The CDR3 DNA is TGTGCCAGCAGTGAAGCTGTATGGGACTCTCGGGAGCAGTACTTC. It codes for CASSEAVWDSREQYF. The chain carries TRBV6-1 and TRBJ2-7; maybe TRBD2 (6 bases). Trimming removed 0 bases from V and 7 bases from J, with 16 bases in between. Germline V lookup: CDR1 MNHNS, CDR2 SASEGT. The CDR3 runs to 15 residues.

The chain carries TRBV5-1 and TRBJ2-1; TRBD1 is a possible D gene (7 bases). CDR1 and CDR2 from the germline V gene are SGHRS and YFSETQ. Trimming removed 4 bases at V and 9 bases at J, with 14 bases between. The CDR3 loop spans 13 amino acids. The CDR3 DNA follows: TGCGCCAGCAGCCAGGGGGTCGGGGGTGAGCAGTTCTTC. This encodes CASSQGVGGEQFF.

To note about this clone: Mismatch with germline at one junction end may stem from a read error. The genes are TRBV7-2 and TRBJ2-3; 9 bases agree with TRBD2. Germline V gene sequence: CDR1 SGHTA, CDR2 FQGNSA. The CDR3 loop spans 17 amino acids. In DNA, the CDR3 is TGTGCCAGCAGCCTAGCGCCGGGGGCGGGAGGGCAAGATACGCAGTATTTT. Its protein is CASSLAPGAGGQDTQYF.

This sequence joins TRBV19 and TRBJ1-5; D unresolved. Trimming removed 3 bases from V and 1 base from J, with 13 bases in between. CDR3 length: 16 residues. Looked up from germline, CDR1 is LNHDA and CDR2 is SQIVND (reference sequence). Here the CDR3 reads CASSISGRGSNQPQHF. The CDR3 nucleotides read TGTGCCAGTAGTATTAGCGGGCGAGGAAGCAATCAGCCCCAGCATTTT.

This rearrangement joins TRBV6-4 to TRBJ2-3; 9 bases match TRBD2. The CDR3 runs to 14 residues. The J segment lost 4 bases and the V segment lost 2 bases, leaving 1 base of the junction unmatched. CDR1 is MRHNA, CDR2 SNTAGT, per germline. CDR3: CASSDTSGPDTQYF. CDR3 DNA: TGTGCCAGCAGTGACACTAGCGGGCCAGATACGCAGTATTTT.

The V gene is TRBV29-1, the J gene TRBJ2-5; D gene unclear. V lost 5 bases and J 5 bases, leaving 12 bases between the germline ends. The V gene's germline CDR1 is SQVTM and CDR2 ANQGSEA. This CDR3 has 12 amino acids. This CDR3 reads CSVSAGWETQYF. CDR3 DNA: TGCAGCGTTTCGGCAGGTTGGGAGACCCAGTACTTC. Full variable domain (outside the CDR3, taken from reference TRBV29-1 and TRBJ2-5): SAVISQKPSRDICQRGTSLTIQCQVDSQVTMMFWYRQQPGQSLTLIATANQGSEATYESGFVIDKFPISRPNLTFSTLTVSNMSPEDSSIYLCSVSAGWETQYFGPGTRLLVL.

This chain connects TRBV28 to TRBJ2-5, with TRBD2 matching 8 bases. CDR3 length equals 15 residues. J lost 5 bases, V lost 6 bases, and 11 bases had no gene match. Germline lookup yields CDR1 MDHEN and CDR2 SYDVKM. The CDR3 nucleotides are TGTGCCAGCAGACCCCTAGCGGGTTTGGGGGAGACCCAGTACTTC. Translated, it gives CASRPLAGLGETQYF. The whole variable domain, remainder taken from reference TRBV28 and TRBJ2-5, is DVKVTQSSRYLVKRTGEKVFLECVQDMDHENMFWYRQDPGLGLRLIYFSYDVKMKEKGDIPEGYSVSREKKERFSLILESASTNQTSMYLCASRPLAGLGETQYFGPGTRLLVL.

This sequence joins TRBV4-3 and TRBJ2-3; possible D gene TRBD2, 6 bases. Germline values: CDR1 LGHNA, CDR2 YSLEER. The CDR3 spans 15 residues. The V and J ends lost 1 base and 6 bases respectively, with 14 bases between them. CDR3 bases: TGCGCCAGCAGCCAAGGGACTATCCGTGGGGATACGCAGTATTTT. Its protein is CASSQGTIRGDTQYF.

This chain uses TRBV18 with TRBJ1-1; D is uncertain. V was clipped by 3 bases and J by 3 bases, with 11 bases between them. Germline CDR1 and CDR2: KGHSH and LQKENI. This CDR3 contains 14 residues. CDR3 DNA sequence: TGTGCCAGCTCACCGGGTTGGGGTTACACTGAAGCTTTCTTT. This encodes CASSPGWGYTEAFF.

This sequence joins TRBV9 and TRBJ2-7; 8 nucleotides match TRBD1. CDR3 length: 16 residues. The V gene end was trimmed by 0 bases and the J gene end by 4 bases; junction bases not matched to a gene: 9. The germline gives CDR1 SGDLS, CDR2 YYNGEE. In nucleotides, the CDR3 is TGTGCCAGCAGCGTAGACCTAGGACAGGGTATTTACGAGCAGTACTTC. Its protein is CASSVDLGQGIYEQYF. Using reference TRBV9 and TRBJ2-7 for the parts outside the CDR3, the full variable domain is DSGVTQTPKHLITATGQRVTLRCSPRSGDLSVYWYQQSLDQGLQFLIQYYNGEERAKGNILERFSAQQFPDLHSELNLSSLELGDSALYFCASSVDLGQGIYEQYFGPGTRLTVT.